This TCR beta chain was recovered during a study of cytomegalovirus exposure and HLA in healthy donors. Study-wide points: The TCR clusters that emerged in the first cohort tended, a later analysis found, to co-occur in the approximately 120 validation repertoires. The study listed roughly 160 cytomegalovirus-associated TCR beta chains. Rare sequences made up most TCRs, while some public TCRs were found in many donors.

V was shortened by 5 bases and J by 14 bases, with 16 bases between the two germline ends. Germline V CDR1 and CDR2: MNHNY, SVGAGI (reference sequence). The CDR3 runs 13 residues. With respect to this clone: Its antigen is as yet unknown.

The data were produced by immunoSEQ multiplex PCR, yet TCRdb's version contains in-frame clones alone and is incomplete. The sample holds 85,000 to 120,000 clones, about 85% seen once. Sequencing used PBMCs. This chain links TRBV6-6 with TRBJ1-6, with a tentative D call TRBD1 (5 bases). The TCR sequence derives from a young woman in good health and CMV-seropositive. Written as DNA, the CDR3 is TGTGCCAGCAGTAGTACCGGGGGGTCCGCCCTCCACTTT. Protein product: CASSSTGGSALHF.